Listed below are T cell receptor beta chains from one sample, sequenced in a study of early T cells in non-severe SARS-CoV-2 infection. MiXCR, run by TCRdb on the 5' RACE reads, gives a single entry per CDR3 protein. Of about 77,000 distinct CDR3 sequences listed, more than 4% are singletons. Sequences were derived from whole blood, sampled at baseline. The receptors were gathered from an adult who was a healthcare worker with PCR-confirmed SARS-CoV-2 infection or an uninfected control (not recorded which). CDR3s include the opening cysteine and the closing phenylalanine or tryptophan. The order of the fields is V gene, J gene, clone size, D gene, CDR3 DNA, CDR3 protein. D genes are given only for firm matches. Rows give clone size only sometimes, using once, few, many, or a class for an expanded clone.

TRBV3-1,TRBJ2-3,NA,NA,TGTGCCAGCAGCCACGGGACCTCCACGGATACGCAGTATTTT,CASSHGTSTDTQYF
TRBV5-6,TRBJ1-5,many,TRBD1,TGTGCCAGCAGCAAAGACAGGGCTCTTCAGCCCCAGCATTTT,CASSKDRALQPQHF
TRBV30,TRBJ2-7,NA,TRBD2,TGTGCCTGGAGTGTGTTAGCGGGAGGGCGCGAGCAGTACTTC,CAWSVLAGGREQYF
TRBV10-2,TRBJ2-4,NA,NA,TGCGCCAGCGGTGCTGCGGACATTCAGTACTTC,CASGAADIQYF
TRBV7-9,TRBJ2-1,NA,TRBD1,TGTGCCAGCAGCCTCGCCGACAGGGGGCGACCTCTGCAGTTCTTC,CASSLADRGRPLQFF
TRBV29-1,TRBJ1-1,many,NA,TGCAGCGTTGGAGGAAGACCGAACACTGAAGCTTTCTTT,CSVGGRPNTEAFF
TRBV20-1,TRBJ2-7,few,NA,TGCAGTGCCCCACCACGGGGCTACGAGCAGTACTTC,CSAPPRGYEQYF
TRBV5-1,TRBJ2-5,NA,NA,TGCGCCAGCAGCTTGCAGGGTCTCCAAGAGACCCAGTACTTC,CASSLQGLQETQYF
TRBV18,TRBJ2-6,many,NA,TGTGCCAGCTCACCACTCAGTAGCTCTGGGGCCAACGTCCTGACTTTC,CASSPLSSSGANVLTF
TRBV6-1,TRBJ2-4,few,TRBD1,TGTGCCAGCATCCTACAGGGGGCAGGAGACATTCAGTACTTC,CASILQGAGDIQYF
TRBV10-3,TRBJ2-7,many,TRBD1,TGTGCCATCAGTCCGGACAGGCCGGAGCAGTACTTC,CAISPDRPEQYF
TRBV18,TRBJ2-3,NA,NA,TGTGCCAGCTCACCGTGGGGGAGCACAGATACGCAGTATTTT,CASSPWGSTDTQYF
TRBV5-1,TRBJ2-3,many,TRBD2,TGCGCCAGCAGCTTGGGTCTAGCGGGAGAAGATACGCAGTATTTT,CASSLGLAGEDTQYF
TRBV5-1,TRBJ1-5,many,TRBD1,TGCGCCAGCAGCCTCACAGGGGGCGCATCTCAGCCCCAGCATTTT,CASSLTGGASQPQHF
TRBV9,TRBJ2-1,few,TRBD1,TGTGCCAGCAGCGGACCGAAGACAGGGGGGTACAATGAGCAGTTCTTC,CASSGPKTGGYNEQFF
TRBV9,TRBJ1-2,many,NA,TGTGCCAGCAGCGCCTCGGGGACCGCAAACTATGGCTACACCTTC,CASSASGTANYGYTF
TRBV4-1,TRBJ2-7,many,TRBD2,TGCGCCAGCAGCCAACTTGACCTGGGACTAGCGGCCGATCGGGAGCAGTACTTC,CASSQLDLGLAADREQYF
TRBV7-8,TRBJ1-4,many,TRBD1,TGTGCCAGCAGCCGAGGACAGGGGAACGAAAAACTGTTTTTT,CASSRGQGNEKLFF
TRBV11-2,TRBJ2-2,many,NA,TGTGCCAGCACCTTTTCCCGGAGCACCGGGGAGCTGTTTTTT,CASTFSRSTGELFF
TRBV12-3/TRBV12-4,TRBJ2-5,few,TRBD2,TGTGCCAGCAGTCCCAGCCCAGCGGGAGTCTGGGAGACCCAGTACTTC,CASSPSPAGVWETQYF
TRBV20-1,TRBJ1-6,few,NA,TGCAGTGCTAGGGTGGCAGGGAATTCACCCCTCCACTTT,CSARVAGNSPLHF
TRBV6-5,TRBJ2-1,NA,TRBD2,TGTGCCAGCAGTCGAGCGGGAGAGCTGTTCTTC,CASSRAGELFF
TRBV11-2,TRBJ1-3,few,NA,TGTGCCAGCAGCCCGCAGGGGTGGAGGGACACCATATATTTT,CASSPQGWRDTIYF
TRBV6-5,TRBJ1-1,NA,NA,TGTGCCAGCAGGGTAGGACGGGAACCGCAAGCTTTCTTT,CASRVGREPQAFF
TRBV12-5,TRBJ2-3,many,NA,TGTGCTAGTGCGCAATTTTCCGGCAGCACAGATACGCAGTATTTT,CASAQFSGSTDTQYF
TRBV20-1,TRBJ1-5,few,TRBD1,TGCAGTGCCCAGGGGCGACAGGGGGCAAGTCAGCCCCAGCATTTT,CSAQGRQGASQPQHF
TRBV29-1,TRBJ1-2,many,TRBD1,TGCAGCGTAGGACAGGGTTATTATGGCTACACCTTC,CSVGQGYYGYTF
TRBV6-1,TRBJ2-1,NA,TRBD1,TGTGCCAGCAGAGCGACGGGACAGGGCAATGAGCAGTTCTTC,CASRATGQGNEQFF
TRBV7-9,TRBJ1-3,many,NA,TGTGCCAGCTTCCCTCAAGACTCGGGGTCTGGAAACACCATATATTTT,CASFPQDSGSGNTIYF
TRBV20-1,TRBJ2-7,many,NA,TGCAGTGCTAGAGATCCTCCAGCCGGGGCCTACGAGCAGTACTTC,CSARDPPAGAYEQYF
TRBV11-2,TRBJ1-6,many,NA,TGTGCCAGCAGCCCTCAAGGGGGAAATAATTCACCCCTCCACTTT,CASSPQGGNNSPLHF
TRBV3-1,TRBJ2-7,many,NA,TGTGCCAGCAGCCAAGATGGGGCGACCCCCTCCTACGAGCAGTACTTC,CASSQDGATPSYEQYF
TRBV9,TRBJ2-3,many,TRBD2,TGTGCCAGCAGCGTTAGCGGGAGGGGGGCAGATACGCAGTATTTT,CASSVSGRGADTQYF
TRBV21-1,TRBJ2-1,many,NA,TGTGCCAGCAGCCCAAGTCGGCTAGCCCCACACCCCTACAATGAGCAGTTCTTC,CASSPSRLAPHPYNEQFF
TRBV12-3/TRBV12-4,TRBJ1-2,few,NA,TGTGCCAGCAGTTTTTTGGCGATCGGCGGCTATGGCTACACCTTC,CASSFLAIGGYGYTF
TRBV18,TRBJ1-1,few,NA,TGTGCCAGCTCACCACCAGGGGGGAGGCGCACTGAAGCTTTCTTT,CASSPPGGRRTEAFF
TRBV29-1,TRBJ1-1,many,NA,TGCAGCGTTGAAGACAGGGCCAGGATGAACACTGAAGCTTTCTTT,CSVEDRARMNTEAFF
TRBV28,TRBJ1-5,many,NA,TGTGCCAGCAGTTTCATGGCGGTACATAGCAATCAGCCCCAGCATTTT,CASSFMAVHSNQPQHF
TRBV20-1,TRBJ2-3,many,NA,TGCAGTGCCCTTTTAGTAAAGCCCACAGATACGCAGTATTTT,CSALLVKPTDTQYF
TRBV18,TRBJ2-1,many,TRBD2,TGTGCCAGCTCTCCGGGCGGACTAGCGCGGGAGCAGTTCTTC,CASSPGGLAREQFF
TRBV7-9,TRBJ2-7,NA,TRBD1,TGTGCCAGCAGCTTAGGACAGGGTATCTACGAGCAGTACTTC,CASSLGQGIYEQYF
TRBV7-6,TRBJ2-1,many,NA,TGTGCCAGCCTCATTGGATGGGGCCGCAATGAGCAGTTCTTC,CASLIGWGRNEQFF
TRBV12-3/TRBV12-4,TRBJ1-6,few,NA,TGTGCCAGCAGACCTGGGCACTATAATTCACCCCTCCACTTT,CASRPGHYNSPLHF
TRBV9,TRBJ2-1,NA,NA,TGTGCCAGCAGCGTAGCACTAGGGGATGAGCAGTTCTTC,CASSVALGDEQFF
TRBV7-2,TRBJ2-5,many,NA,TGTGCCAGCACCCCCGGGGGCAGGAATGAAGAGACCCAGTACTTC,CASTPGGRNEETQYF
TRBV28,TRBJ2-7,NA,NA,TGTGCCAGCAGCCCGAGTGGGTGGACTACCTCCTACGAGCAGTACTTC,CASSPSGWTTSYEQYF
TRBV6-5,TRBJ2-7,NA,TRBD2,TGTGCCAGCAGCCGGGGGGCCTACGAGCAGTACTTC,CASSRGAYEQYF
TRBV5-1,TRBJ1-2,few,TRBD1,TGCGCCAGCAGCCGGGACAGGGGGCGGGATCACTATGGCTACACCTTC,CASSRDRGRDHYGYTF
TRBV2,TRBJ1-2,few,NA,TGTGCCAGCGTTTCGACACAGTGGGAGAATGGCTACACCTTC,CASVSTQWENGYTF
TRBV12-3/TRBV12-4,TRBJ1-6,NA,NA,TGTGCCAGCAGTTTAGGGCAACCCTCCTATAATTCACCCCTCCACTTT,CASSLGQPSYNSPLHF
TRBV10-3,TRBJ2-7,NA,NA,TGTGCCATCAGTGAGTCTACGAGCGAGCAGTACTTC,CAISESTSEQYF
TRBV18,TRBJ1-4,many,NA,TGTGCCAGCTCACCGGGTGCGGGTGAAAAACTGTTTTTT,CASSPGAGEKLFF
TRBV12-2,TRBJ2-7,NA,NA,TGTGCAAGTCTCCAAGAGGGACTAGCGGGCTACGAGCAGTACTTC,CASLQEGLAGYEQYF
TRBV20-1,TRBJ1-1,NA,NA,TGCAGTGCTAGTCGGAGGGAGGCCCGCCTCGTCGCTGAAGCTTTCTTT,CSASRREARLVAEAFF
TRBV19,TRBJ2-2,NA,NA,TGTGCCAGTAGTAGCCCTCCCGGGGAGCTGTTTTTT,CASSSPPGELFF
TRBV2,TRBJ2-2,NA,NA,TGTGCCAGCAGCGGGAGAACGGGGGAGCTGTTTTTT,CASSGRTGELFF
TRBV7-9,TRBJ2-5,NA,NA,TGTGCCAGCAGCCACCTGGCCCGAGAGACCCAGTACTTC,CASSHLARETQYF